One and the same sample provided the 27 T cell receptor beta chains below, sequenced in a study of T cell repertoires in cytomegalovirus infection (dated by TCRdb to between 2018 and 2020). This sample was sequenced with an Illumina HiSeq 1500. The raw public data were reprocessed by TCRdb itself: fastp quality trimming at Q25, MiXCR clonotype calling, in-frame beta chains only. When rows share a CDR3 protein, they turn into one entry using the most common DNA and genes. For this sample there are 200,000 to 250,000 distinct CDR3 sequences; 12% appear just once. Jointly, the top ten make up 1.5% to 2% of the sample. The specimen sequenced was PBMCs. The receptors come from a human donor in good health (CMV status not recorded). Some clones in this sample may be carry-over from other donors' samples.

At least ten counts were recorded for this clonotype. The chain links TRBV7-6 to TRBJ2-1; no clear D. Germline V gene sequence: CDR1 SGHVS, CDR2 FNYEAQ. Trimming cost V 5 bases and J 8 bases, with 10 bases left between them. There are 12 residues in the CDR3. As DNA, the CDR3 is TGTGCCAGCAGCCCCGGTCCATATGAGCAGTTCTTC. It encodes CASSPGPYEQFF.

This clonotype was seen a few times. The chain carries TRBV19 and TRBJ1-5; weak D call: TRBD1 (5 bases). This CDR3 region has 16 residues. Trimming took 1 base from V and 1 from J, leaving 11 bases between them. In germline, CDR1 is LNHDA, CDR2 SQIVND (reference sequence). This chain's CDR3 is CASSIGGVRSNQPQHF. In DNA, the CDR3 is TGTGCCAGTAGTATAGGGGGGGTCCGGAGCAATCAGCCCCAGCATTTT.

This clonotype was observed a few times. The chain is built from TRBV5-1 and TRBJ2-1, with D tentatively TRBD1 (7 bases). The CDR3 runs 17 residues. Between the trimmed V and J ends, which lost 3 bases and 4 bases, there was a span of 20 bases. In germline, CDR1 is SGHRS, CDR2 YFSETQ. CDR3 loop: CASSWGSTGRDYNEQFF. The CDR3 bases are TGCGCCAGCAGCTGGGGGTCGACAGGGCGGGATTACAATGAGCAGTTCTTC.

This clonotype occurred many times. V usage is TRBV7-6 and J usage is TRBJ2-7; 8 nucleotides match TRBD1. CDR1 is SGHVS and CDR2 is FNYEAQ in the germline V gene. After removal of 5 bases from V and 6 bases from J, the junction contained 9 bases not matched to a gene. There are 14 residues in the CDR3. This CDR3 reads CASSLRTGLSEQYF. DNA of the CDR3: TGTGCCAGCAGCCTTCGGACAGGGTTGAGCGAGCAGTACTTC.

CDR3 protein: CASSLAPTGTATYEQYF. CDR3 DNA: TGTGCCAGCAGCTTAGCCCCGACCGGGACTGCCACCTACGAGCAGTACTTC. This chain uses TRBV11-3 with TRBJ2-7; tentative D call: TRBD2 (6 bases). CDR1 is SGHNT and CDR2 is YENEEA in the germline V gene. This CDR3 is built from 17 residues. Trimming removed 1 base at V and 2 bases at J, with 18 bases between.

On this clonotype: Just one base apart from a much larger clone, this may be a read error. The CDR3 loop reads CASSLRGVDTGELFF. For the CDR3, the DNA is TGTGCCAGCAGCTTAAGGGGGGTTGACACCGGGGAGCTGTTTTTT. The chain has TRBV7-3 and TRBJ2-2, with D possibly being TRBD2 (6 bases). Between the trimmed V and J ends, which lost 1 base and 3 bases, there was a span of 9 bases. The CDR3 length is 15 residues. Per germline, CDR1 SGHTA and CDR2 FQGTGA.

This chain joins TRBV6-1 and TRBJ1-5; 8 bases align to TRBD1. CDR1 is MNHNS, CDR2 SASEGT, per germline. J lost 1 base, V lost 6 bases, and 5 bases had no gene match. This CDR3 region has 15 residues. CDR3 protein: CASSATGGSNQPQHF. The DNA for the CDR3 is TGTGCCAGCAGCGCAACAGGGGGGAGCAATCAGCCCCAGCATTTT.

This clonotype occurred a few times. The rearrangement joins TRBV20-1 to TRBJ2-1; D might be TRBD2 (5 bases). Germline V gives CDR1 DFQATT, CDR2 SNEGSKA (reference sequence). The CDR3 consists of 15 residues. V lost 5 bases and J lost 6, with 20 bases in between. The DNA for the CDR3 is TGCAGTGCTTCGGCGATAGCGTTTCCTCCCAATGAGCAGTTCTTC. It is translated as CSASAIAFPPNEQFF.

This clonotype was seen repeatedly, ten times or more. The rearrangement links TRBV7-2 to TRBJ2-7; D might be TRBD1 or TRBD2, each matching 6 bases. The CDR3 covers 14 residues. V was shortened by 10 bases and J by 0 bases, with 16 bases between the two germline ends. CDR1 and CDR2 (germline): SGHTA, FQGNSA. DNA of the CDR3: TGTGCCACCTTAAGGGGGGAAAGCTCCTACGAGCAGTACTTC. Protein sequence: CATLRGESSYEQYF.

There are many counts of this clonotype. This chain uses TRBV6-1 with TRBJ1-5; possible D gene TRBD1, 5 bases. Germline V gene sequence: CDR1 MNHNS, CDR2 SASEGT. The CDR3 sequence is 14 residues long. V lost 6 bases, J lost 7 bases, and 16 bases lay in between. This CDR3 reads CASRPLQGFQPQHF. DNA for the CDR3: TGTGCCAGCAGACCCCTTCAGGGATTCCAGCCCCAGCATTTT.

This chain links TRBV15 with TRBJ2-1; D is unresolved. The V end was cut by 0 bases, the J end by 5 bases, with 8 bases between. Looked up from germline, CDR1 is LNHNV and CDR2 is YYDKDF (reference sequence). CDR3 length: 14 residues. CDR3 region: CATSRDLSDNEQFF. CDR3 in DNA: TGTGCCACCAGCAGAGATCTCTCGGACAATGAGCAGTTCTTC. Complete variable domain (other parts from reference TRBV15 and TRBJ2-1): DAMVIQNPRYQVTQFGKPVTLSCSQTLNHNVMYWYQQKSSQAPKLLFHYYDKDFNNEADTPDNFQSRRPNTSFCFLDIRSPGLGDTAMYLCATSRDLSDNEQFFGPGTRLTVL.

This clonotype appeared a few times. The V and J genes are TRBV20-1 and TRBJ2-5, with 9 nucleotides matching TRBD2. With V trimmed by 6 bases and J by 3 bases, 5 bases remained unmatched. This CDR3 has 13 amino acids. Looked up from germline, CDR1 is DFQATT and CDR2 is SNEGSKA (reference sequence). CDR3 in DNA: TGCAGTGCCCCGCGACTAGCGGAAGAGACCCAGTACTTC. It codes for CSAPRLAEETQYF.

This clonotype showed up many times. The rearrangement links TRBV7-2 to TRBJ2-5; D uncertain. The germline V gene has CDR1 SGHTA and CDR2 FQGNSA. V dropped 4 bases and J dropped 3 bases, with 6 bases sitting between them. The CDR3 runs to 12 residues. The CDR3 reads CASSSDKETQYF. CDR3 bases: TGTGCCAGCAGCTCCGATAAAGAGACCCAGTACTTC. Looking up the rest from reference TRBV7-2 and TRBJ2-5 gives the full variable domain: GAGVSQSPSNKVTEKGKDVELRCDPISGHTALYWYRQSLGQGLEFLIYFQGNSAPDKSGLPSDRFSAERTGGSVSTLTIQRTQQEDSAVYLCASSSDKETQYFGPGTRLLVL.

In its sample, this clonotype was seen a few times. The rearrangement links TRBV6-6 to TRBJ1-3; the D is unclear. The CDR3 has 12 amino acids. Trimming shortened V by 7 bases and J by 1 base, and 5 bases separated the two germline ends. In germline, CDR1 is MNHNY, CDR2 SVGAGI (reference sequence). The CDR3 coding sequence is TGTGCCAGCACCCCATCTGGAAACACCATATATTTT. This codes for CASTPSGNTIYF.

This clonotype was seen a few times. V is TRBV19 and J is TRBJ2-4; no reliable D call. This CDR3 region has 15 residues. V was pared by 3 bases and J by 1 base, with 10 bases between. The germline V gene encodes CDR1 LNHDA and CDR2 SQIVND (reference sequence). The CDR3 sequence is CASSIEGLAKNIQYF. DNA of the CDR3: TGTGCCAGTAGTATCGAAGGGTTGGCCAAAAACATTCAGTACTTC.

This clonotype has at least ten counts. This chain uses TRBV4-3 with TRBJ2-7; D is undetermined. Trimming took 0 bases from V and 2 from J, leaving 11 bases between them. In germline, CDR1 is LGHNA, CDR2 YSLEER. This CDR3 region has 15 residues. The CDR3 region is CASSQDSEQAYEQYF. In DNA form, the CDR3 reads TGCGCCAGCAGCCAAGATTCGGAGCAAGCCTACGAGCAGTACTTC.

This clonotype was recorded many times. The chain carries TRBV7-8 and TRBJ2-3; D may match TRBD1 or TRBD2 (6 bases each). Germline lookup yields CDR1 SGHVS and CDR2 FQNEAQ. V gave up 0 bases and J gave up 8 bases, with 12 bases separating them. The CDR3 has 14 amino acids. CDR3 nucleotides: TGTGCCAGCAGCTTAGCGGGGGGCGTTACTACGCAGTATTTT. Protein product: CASSLAGGVTTQYF.

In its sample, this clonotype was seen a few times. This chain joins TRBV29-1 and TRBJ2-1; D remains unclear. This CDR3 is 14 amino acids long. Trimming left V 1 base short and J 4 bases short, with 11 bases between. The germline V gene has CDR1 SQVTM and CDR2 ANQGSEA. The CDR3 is CSVEVLTNYNEQFF. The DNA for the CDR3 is TGCAGCGTTGAAGTCCTGACCAATTACAATGAGCAGTTCTTC.

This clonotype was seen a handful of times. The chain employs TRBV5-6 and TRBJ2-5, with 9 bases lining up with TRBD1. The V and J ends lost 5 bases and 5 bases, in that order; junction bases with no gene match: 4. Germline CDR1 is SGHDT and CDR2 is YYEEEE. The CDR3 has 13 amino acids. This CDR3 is CASRQGAYETQYF. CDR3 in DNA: TGTGCCAGCAGACAGGGGGCTTACGAGACCCAGTACTTC.

The CDR3 is CASRQRTGPREPQHF. CDR3 bases: TGTGCCAGCAGGCAGCGGACAGGCCCTAGGGAGCCCCAGCATTTT. The J gene is TRBJ1-5, the V gene TRBV2; 7 positions agree with TRBD1. V lost 6 bases, J lost 8 bases, and 13 bases stayed unmatched. The CDR3 has 15 amino acids. Germline loops: CDR1 SNHLY, CDR2 FYNNEI.

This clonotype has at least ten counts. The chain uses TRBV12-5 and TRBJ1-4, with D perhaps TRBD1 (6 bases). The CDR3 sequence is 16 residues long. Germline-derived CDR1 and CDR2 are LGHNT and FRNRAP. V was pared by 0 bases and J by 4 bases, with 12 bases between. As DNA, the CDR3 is TGTGCTAGTGGTTTGGTCTCCGGGACAAGTAATGAAAAACTGTTTTTT. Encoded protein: CASGLVSGTSNEKLFF.

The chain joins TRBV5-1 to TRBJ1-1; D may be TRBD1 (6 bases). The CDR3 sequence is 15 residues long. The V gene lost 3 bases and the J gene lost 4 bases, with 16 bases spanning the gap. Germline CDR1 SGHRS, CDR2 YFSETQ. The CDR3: CASSSRQDRGTEAFF. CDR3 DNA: TGCGCCAGCAGCTCGAGACAGGACCGGGGCACTGAAGCTTTCTTT.

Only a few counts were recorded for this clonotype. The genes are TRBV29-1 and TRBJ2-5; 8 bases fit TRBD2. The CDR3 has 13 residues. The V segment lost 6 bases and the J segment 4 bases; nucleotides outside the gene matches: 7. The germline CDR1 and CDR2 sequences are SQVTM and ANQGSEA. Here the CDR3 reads CSVRAGARETQYF. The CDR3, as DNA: TGCAGCGTGAGAGCGGGGGCCAGAGAGACCCAGTACTTC.

The CDR3 reads CASGTGVTEAFF. CDR3 sequence (DNA): TGTGCTAGTGGAACAGGGGTAACTGAAGCTTTCTTT. The J gene is TRBJ1-1, the V gene TRBV12-5, with 7 positions matching TRBD1. J was trimmed by 5 bases and V by 6 bases; bases with no gene match: 3. Germline V gene sequence: CDR1 LGHNT, CDR2 FRNRAP. The CDR3 contains 12 residues.

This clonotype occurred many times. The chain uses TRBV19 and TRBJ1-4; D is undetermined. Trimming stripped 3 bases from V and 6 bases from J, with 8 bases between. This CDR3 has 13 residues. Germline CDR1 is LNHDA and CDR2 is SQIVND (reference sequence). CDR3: CASSMGVDEKLFF. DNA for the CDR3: TGTGCCAGTAGTATGGGCGTTGATGAAAAACTGTTTTTT.

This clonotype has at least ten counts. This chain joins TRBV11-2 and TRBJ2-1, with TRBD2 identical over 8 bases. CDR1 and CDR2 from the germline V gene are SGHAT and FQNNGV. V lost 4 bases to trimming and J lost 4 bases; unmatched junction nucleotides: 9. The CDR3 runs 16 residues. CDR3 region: CASSSRTSSRYNEQFF. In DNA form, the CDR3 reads TGTGCCAGCAGCTCCCGGACTAGCAGCAGGTACAATGAGCAGTTCTTC.

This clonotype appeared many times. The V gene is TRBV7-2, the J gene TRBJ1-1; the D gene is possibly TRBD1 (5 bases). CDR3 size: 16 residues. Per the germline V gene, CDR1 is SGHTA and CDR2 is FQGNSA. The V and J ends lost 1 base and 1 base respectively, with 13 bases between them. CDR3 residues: CASSLDPGGSNTEAFF. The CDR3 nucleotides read TGTGCCAGCAGCTTAGACCCGGGGGGATCGAACACTGAAGCTTTCTTT. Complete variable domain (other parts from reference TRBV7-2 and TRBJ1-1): GAGVSQSPSNKVTEKGKDVELRCDPISGHTALYWYRQSLGQGLEFLIYFQGNSAPDKSGLPSDRFSAERTGGSVSTLTIQRTQQEDSAVYLCASSLDPGGSNTEAFFGQGTRLTVV.